A selection of T cell receptor beta chains follows, all from one sample in a study of blood T cells in healthy people across ages. TCRdb passed the 5' RACE reads through MiXCR, listing each CDR3 protein once. This sample has some 710,000 distinct CDR3 sequences, with around a fifth found just once. Material: blood. The receptors here all came from a man between 65 and 80 years old in good health. Each CDR3 is given with its conserved first and last residue. The D gene is left open where the match is weak. Only part of the rows carry a size: once, few, many, or a class if the clone is expanded.

j_call clone_size d_call v_call cdr3_aa cdr3_nt
TRBJ2-5 NA NA TRBV6-1 CASSWVGGPRKTQYF TGTGCCAGCAGCTGGGTTGGGGGGCCACGAAAGACCCAGTACTTC
TRBJ2-1 NA TRBD1 TRBV19 CASRRDREGNEQFF TGTGCCAGTAGAAGGGACAGGGAGGGCAATGAGCAGTTCTTC
TRBJ2-7 few NA TRBV12-3/TRBV12-4 CASSLVDGEDEQYF TGTGCCAGCAGTTTAGTTGACGGTGAGGACGAGCAGTACTTC
TRBJ2-3 few NA TRBV29-1 CNVGTWEPGDTQYF TGCAACGTTGGTACTTGGGAGCCAGGCGATACGCAGTATTTT
TRBJ1-4 NA NA TRBV29-1 CSFQDSNYEKLFF TGCAGCTTCCAGGACAGTAATTACGAAAAACTGTTTTTT
TRBJ2-3 few NA TRBV7-8 CASSLPGADTQYF TGTGCCAGCAGCTTACCCGGCGCAGATACGCAGTATTTT
TRBJ1-4 few NA TRBV28 CASSQREEKLFF TGTGCCAGCAGCCAAAGGGAGGAAAAACTGTTTTTT
TRBJ2-7 NA NA TRBV3-1 CASSQEGRYYEQYF TGTGCCAGCAGCCAAGAAGGGCGGTACTACGAGCAGTACTTC
TRBJ2-3 few NA TRBV9 CASSFRLSTDTQYF TGCGCCAGCAGCTTCCGACTGAGCACAGATACGCAGTATTTT
TRBJ2-2 NA NA TRBV9 CASSASKGNTGELFF TGTGCCAGCAGCGCCTCAAAGGGGAACACCGGGGAGCTGTTTTTT
TRBJ2-3 few TRBD1 TRBV20-1 CSVPSRDRVSDTQYF TGCAGTGTCCCCTCCCGGGACAGGGTATCAGATACGCAGTATTTT
TRBJ2-1 NA TRBD2 TRBV6-1 CASSELRGTSYNEQFF TGTGCCAGCAGTGAATTGCGGGGGACTTCGTACAATGAGCAGTTCTTC
TRBJ2-7 NA NA TRBV20-1 CSARTGESGTETQHF TGCAGTGCTAGGACAGGGGAAAGCGGGACGGAGACCCAGCACTTC
TRBJ2-2 NA NA TRBV2 CASSRDEAAGELFF TGTGCCAGCAGTAGGGACGAGGCGGCCGGGGAGCTGTTTTTT
TRBJ1-1 NA NA TRBV10-1 CASRREIGTEAFF TGCGCCAGCAGGAGGGAAATCGGGACTGAAGCTTTCTTT
TRBJ2-3 NA NA TRBV7-9 CASSSPTVRGNEQYF TGTGCCAGCAGCTCCCCCACGGTTCGCGGGAACGAGCAGTATTTT
TRBJ2-3 NA TRBD1 TRBV28 CASSLPGTAVQDTQYF TGTGCCAGCAGTTTACCGGGGACAGCCGTTCAAGATACGCAGTATTTT
TRBJ1-2 few NA TRBV4-1 CASSQENPTYGYTF TGCGCCAGCAGCCAAGAGAACCCAACTTATGGCTACACCTTC
TRBJ2-3 NA TRBD2 TRBV5-1 CASSEGTSWTDTQYF TGCGCCAGCAGCGAAGGGACTAGCTGGACAGATACGCAGTATTTT
TRBJ1-2 few TRBD1 TRBV20-1 CSAPTGDYGYTF TGCAGTGCTCCTACAGGGGACTATGGCTACACCTTC
TRBJ2-7 few NA TRBV6-6 CASSYEGAGTYEQYF TGTGCCAGCAGTTACGAAGGGGCGGGGACCTACGAGCAGTACTTC
TRBJ2-1 NA TRBD2 TRBV20-1 CSARMSGRGNEQFF TGCAGTGCTAGGATGAGCGGGAGGGGTAATGAGCAGTTCTTC
TRBJ2-1 few TRBD2 TRBV27 CASSLFDGTSGNPARVSYNEQFF TGTGCCAGCAGTTTATTCGACGGGACCAGCGGGAATCCCGCAAGGGTCTCCTACAATGAGCAGTTCTTC
TRBJ1-5 NA NA TRBV2 CASREVLGSNQPQHF TGTGCCAGCAGGGAGGTGCTCGGGAGCAATCAGCCCCAGCATTTT
TRBJ2-1 NA NA TRBV7-6 CASSLEAAYNEQFF TGTGCCAGCAGCTTAGAGGCTGCCTACAATGAGCAGTTCTTC
TRBJ2-5 NA TRBD2 TRBV10-3 CAIGSGGAWETQYF TGTGCCATCGGTAGCGGGGGGGCTTGGGAGACCCAGTACTTC
TRBJ1-2 NA TRBD1 TRBV4-1 CASNSQGADYGYTF TGCGCCAGCAACTCACAGGGGGCCGACTATGGCTACACCTTC
TRBJ1-2 many NA TRBV7-2 CASTTSSGLSGYTF TGTGCCAGCACCACGTCCAGCGGCTTATCGGGCTACACCTTC
TRBJ1-2 many TRBD1 TRBV3-1 CASSTQVGTDGYTF TGTGCCAGCAGCACTCAGGTCGGGACAGATGGCTACACCTTC
TRBJ2-5 NA NA TRBV28 CASRPAAQETQYF TGTGCCAGCAGGCCAGCCGCCCAAGAGACCCAGTACTTC
TRBJ1-1 NA NA TRBV6-5 CASSDPGTEAFF TGTGCCAGCAGTGACCCTGGGACTGAAGCTTTCTTT
TRBJ2-7 NA TRBD1 TRBV5-1 CASSFTGTGASEQYF TGCGCCAGCAGTTTCACCGGGACAGGGGCCTCCGAGCAGTACTTC
TRBJ1-4 NA NA TRBV5-1 CASSAYRDGGEKLFF TGCGCCAGCAGCGCTTACAGGGACGGTGGTGAAAAACTGTTTTTT
TRBJ2-7 few NA TRBV7-2 CASSTPKLPQYF TGTGCCAGCAGCACCCCAAAACTCCCTCAGTACTTC
TRBJ2-5 few TRBD2 TRBV28 CASWTSGAGRETQYF TGTGCCAGCTGGACTAGCGGGGCCGGGCGGGAGACCCAGTACTTC
TRBJ1-6 few NA TRBV7-8 CASSQTRSPLHF TGTGCCAGCAGCCAGACAAGATCACCCCTCCACTTT
TRBJ1-2 NA NA TRBV13 CASSLGRAGYTF TGTGCCAGCAGCTTAGGGAGGGCTGGCTACACCTTC
TRBJ2-5 many NA TRBV7-9 CASSWGLGRQETQYF TGTGCCAGCAGCTGGGGACTCGGTAGGCAAGAGACCCAGTACTTC
TRBJ1-1 few NA TRBV5-1 CASRYQGYTEAFF TGCGCCAGCAGATACCAGGGGTACACTGAAGCTTTCTTT